Listed below are T cell receptor beta chains from one sample, sequenced in a study of T-cell reconstitution after alpha-beta-depleted transplantation in children. TCRdb re-called the PCR reads with MiXCR, one entry per CDR3 protein. This table has about 540,000 distinct CDR3 sequences, around 20% appearing once. The sequencing used PBMCs from the stem cell graft donor, collected from the stem cell graft. These receptors were obtained from a human donor who donated a stem cell graft to a child with acute lymphoblastic leukemia. CDR3s include the opening cysteine and the closing phenylalanine or tryptophan. A D gene is named only where the DNA matches it firmly. Some rows have no size entry. The others give once, few or many, or a class for an expanded clone.

abundance: NA
v_gene: TRBV27
d_gene: NA
j_gene: TRBJ2-3
CDR3nt: TGTGCCAGCAAGTATCATGAGACCACAGATACGCAGTATTTT
CDR3aa: CASKYHETTDTQYF

abundance: few
v_gene: TRBV3-1
d_gene: NA
j_gene: TRBJ2-4
CDR3nt: TGTGCCAGCAGCCAAGATCAAGGCCTCTCATATCTCCTAGCCAAAAACATTCAGTACTTC
CDR3aa: CASSQDQGLSYLLAKNIQYF

abundance: NA
v_gene: TRBV4-1
d_gene: NA
j_gene: TRBJ1-3
CDR3nt: TGCGCCAGCAGCCACCCTACAGAACCTGGAAACACCATATATTTT
CDR3aa: CASSHPTEPGNTIYF

abundance: few
v_gene: TRBV20-1
d_gene: TRBD1
j_gene: TRBJ1-1
CDR3nt: TGCAGTGCTAGAACTCGACAGGGGCCTGCCGCTTTCTTT
CDR3aa: CSARTRQGPAAFF

abundance: few
v_gene: TRBV9
d_gene: NA
j_gene: TRBJ2-5
CDR3nt: TGTGCCAGCAGCGTAGAGGGAGCGGGCCTCCAAGAGACCCAGTACTTC
CDR3aa: CASSVEGAGLQETQYF

abundance: NA
v_gene: TRBV5-6
d_gene: TRBD2
j_gene: TRBJ2-1
CDR3nt: TGTGCCAGCAACTTTGGGGGGGGCTCCTACAATGAGCAGTTCTTC
CDR3aa: CASNFGGGSYNEQFF

abundance: NA
v_gene: TRBV12-3/TRBV12-4
d_gene: NA
j_gene: TRBJ2-1
CDR3nt: TGTGCCAGCAGTGGCATGGACAATGAGCAGTTCTTC
CDR3aa: CASSGMDNEQFF

abundance: NA
v_gene: TRBV27
d_gene: TRBD2
j_gene: TRBJ2-1
CDR3nt: TGTGCCAGCAGTTCCAATGCCTACACGGGGGGGTGGTTC
CDR3aa: CASSSNAYTGGWF

abundance: few
v_gene: TRBV25-1
d_gene: TRBD1
j_gene: TRBJ1-3
CDR3nt: TGTGCCAGCAGTGAATACGGGACAGGGGGCTTTAGGGACACCATATATTTT
CDR3aa: CASSEYGTGGFRDTIYF

abundance: few
v_gene: TRBV3-1
d_gene: NA
j_gene: TRBJ2-7
CDR3nt: TGTGCCAGCAGCCAACTTAGCGCCTTTTACTACGAGCAGTACTTC
CDR3aa: CASSQLSAFYYEQYF